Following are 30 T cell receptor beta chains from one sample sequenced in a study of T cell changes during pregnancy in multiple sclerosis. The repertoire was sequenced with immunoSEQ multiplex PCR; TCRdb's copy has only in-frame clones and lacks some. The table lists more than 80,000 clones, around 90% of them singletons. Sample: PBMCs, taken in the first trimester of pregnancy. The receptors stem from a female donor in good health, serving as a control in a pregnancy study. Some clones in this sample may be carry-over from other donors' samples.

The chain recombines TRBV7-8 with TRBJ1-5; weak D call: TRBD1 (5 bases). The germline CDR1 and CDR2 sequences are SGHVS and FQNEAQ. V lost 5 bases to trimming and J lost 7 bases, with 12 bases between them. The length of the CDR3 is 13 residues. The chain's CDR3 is CASSTGHIQPQHF. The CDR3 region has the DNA TGTGCCAGCAGCACCGGACATATACAGCCCCAGCATTTT.

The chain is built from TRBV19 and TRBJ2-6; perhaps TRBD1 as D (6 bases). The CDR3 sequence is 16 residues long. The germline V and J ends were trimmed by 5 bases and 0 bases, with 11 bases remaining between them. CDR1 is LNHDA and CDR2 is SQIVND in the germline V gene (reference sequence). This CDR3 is CASSSYRVSGANVLTF. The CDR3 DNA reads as TGTGCCAGTAGTTCGTACAGGGTCTCTGGGGCCAACGTCCTGACTTTC.

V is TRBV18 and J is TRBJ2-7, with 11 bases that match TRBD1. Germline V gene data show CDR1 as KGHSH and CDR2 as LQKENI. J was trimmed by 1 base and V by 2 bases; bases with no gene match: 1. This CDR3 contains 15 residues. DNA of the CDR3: TGTGCCAGCTCACCAGGACAGGGGGCATCCTACGAGCAGTACTTC. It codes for CASSPGQGASYEQYF.

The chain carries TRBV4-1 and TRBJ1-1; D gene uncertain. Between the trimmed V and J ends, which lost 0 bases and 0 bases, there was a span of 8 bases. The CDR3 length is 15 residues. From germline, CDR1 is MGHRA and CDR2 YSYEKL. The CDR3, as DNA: TGCGCCAGCAGCCAAGAAGGAGGGTTGAACACTGAAGCTTTCTTT. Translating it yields CASSQEGGLNTEAFF.

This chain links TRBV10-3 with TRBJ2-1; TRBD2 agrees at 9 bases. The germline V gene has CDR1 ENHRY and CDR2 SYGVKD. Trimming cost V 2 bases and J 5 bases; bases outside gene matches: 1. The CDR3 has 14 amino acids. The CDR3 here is CAISEAGGDNEQFF. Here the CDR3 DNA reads TGTGCCATCAGTGAGGCGGGGGGGGACAATGAGCAGTTCTTC.

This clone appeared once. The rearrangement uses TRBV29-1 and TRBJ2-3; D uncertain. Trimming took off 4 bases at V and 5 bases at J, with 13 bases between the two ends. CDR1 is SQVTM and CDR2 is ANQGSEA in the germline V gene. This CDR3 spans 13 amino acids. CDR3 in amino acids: CSVAMVFGDTQYF. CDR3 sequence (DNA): TGCAGCGTTGCGATGGTCTTCGGAGATACGCAGTATTTT.

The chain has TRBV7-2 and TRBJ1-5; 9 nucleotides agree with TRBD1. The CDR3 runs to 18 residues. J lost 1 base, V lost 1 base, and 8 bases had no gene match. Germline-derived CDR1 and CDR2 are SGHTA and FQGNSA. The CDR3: CASSLGDRGAFSNQPQHF. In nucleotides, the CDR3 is TGTGCCAGCAGCTTAGGTGACAGGGGGGCGTTCAGCAATCAGCCCCAGCATTTT.

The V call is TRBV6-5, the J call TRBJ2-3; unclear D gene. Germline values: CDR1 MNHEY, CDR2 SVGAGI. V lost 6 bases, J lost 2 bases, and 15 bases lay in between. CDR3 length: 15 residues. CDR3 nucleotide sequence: TGTGCCAGCAGCCGACCGGCGGATGTCACAGATACGCAGTATTTT. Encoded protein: CASSRPADVTDTQYF.

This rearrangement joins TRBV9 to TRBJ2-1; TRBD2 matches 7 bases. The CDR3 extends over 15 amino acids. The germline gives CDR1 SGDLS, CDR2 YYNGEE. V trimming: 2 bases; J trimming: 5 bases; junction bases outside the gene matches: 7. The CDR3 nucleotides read TGTGCCAGCAGCGTCGGGGGAGGGTGGGACAATGAGCAGTTCTTC. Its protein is CASSVGGGWDNEQFF.

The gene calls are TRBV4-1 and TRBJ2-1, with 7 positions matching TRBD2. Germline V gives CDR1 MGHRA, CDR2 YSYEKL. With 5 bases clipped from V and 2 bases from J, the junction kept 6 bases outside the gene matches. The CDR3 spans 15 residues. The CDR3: CASSEWGGTYNEQFF. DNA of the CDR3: TGCGCCAGCAGCGAATGGGGAGGGACCTACAATGAGCAGTTCTTC.

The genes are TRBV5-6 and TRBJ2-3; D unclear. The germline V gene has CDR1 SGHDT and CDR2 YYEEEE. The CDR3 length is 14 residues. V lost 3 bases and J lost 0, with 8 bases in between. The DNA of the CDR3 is TGTGCCAGCAGCTCAATTGGCAGCACAGATACGCAGTATTTT. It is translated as CASSSIGSTDTQYF. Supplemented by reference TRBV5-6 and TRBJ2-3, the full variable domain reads DAGVTQSPTHLIKTRGQQVTLRCSPKSGHDTVSWYQQALGQGPQFIFQYYEEEERQRGNFPDRFSGHQFPNYSSELNVNALLLGDSALYLCASSSIGSTDTQYFGPGTRLTVL.

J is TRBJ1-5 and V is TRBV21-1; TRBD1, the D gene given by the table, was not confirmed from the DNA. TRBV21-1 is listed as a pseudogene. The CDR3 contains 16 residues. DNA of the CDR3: TGTGCCAGCAGCAAGGGGACAGATACCTTGAATCAGCCCCAGCATTTT. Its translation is CASSKGTDTLNQPQHF.

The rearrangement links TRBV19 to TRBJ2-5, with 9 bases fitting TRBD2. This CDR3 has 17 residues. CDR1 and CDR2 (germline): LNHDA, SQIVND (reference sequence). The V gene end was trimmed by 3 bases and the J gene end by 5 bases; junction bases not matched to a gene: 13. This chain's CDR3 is CASSILAGPRVGETQYF. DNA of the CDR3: TGTGCCAGTAGTATTCTAGCGGGGCCAAGGGTCGGTGAGACCCAGTACTTC.

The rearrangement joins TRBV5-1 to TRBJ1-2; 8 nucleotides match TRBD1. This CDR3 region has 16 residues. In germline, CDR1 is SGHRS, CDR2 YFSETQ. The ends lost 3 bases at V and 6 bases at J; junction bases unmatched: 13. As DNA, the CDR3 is TGCGCCAGCAGCTCGTCCGTTAGGACAGGGTACGATGGCTACACCTTC. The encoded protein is CASSSSVRTGYDGYTF.

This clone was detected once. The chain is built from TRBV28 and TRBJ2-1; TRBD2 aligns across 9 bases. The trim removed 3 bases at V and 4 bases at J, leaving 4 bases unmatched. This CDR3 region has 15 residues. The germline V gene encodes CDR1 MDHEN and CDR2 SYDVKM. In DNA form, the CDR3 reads TGTGCCAGCAGTTTGGGACTAGCCTCTTACAATGAGCAGTTCTTC. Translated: CASSLGLASYNEQFF.

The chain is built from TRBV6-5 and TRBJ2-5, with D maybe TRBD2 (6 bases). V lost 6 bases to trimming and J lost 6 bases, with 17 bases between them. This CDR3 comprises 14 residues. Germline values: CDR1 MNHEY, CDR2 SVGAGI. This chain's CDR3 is CASSADGGGKTQYF. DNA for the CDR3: TGTGCCAGCAGCGCGGACGGCGGAGGGAAGACCCAGTACTTC.

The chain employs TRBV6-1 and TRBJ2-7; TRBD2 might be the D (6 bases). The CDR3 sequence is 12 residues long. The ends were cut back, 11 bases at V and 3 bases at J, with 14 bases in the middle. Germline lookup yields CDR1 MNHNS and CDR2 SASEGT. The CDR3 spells CAGSEGFYEQYF. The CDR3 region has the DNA TGTGCCGGATCGGAGGGATTCTACGAGCAGTACTTC.

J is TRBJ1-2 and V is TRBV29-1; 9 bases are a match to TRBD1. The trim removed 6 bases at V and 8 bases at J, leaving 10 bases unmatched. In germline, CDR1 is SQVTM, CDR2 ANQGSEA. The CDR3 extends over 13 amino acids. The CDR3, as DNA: TGCAGCGTCCCCGGGACAGGGTGGAGAGGCTACACCTTC. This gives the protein CSVPGTGWRGYTF.

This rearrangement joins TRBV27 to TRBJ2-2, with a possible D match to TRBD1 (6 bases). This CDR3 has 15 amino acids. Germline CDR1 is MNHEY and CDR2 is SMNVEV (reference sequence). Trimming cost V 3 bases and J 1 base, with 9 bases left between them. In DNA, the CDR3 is TGTGCCAGCAGTTTGGGCAGGGGGAACACCGGGGAGCTGTTTTTT. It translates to CASSLGRGNTGELFF.

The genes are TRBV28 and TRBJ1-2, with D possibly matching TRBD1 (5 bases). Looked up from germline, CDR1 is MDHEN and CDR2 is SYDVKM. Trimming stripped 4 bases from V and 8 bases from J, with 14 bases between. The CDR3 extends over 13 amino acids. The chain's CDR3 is CASSSEQGRGYTF. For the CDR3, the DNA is TGTGCCAGCAGTTCCGAGCAGGGCCGAGGCTACACCTTC.

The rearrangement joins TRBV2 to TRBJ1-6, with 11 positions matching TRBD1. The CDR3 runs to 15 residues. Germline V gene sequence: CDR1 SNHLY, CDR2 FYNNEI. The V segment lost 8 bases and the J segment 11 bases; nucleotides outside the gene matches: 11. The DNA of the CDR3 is TGTGCCAGCGAAATCACCGGGACAGGGGGAGCACCCCTCCACTTT. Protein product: CASEITGTGGAPLHF.

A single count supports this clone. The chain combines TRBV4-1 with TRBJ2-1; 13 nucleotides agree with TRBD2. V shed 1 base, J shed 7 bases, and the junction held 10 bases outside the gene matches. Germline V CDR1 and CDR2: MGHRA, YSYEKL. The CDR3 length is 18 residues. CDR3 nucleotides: TGCGCCAGCAGCCAAGGCGGACTAGCGGGAGACGGTCGGAATGAGCAGTTCTTC. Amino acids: CASSQGGLAGDGRNEQFF.

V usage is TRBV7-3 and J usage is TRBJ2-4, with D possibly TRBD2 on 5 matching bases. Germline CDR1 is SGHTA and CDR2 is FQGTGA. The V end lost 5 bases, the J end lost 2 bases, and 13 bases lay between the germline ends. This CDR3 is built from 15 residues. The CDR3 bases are TGTGCCAGCAGCCCCACCTCGGGGACCAAAAACATTCAGTACTTC. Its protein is CASSPTSGTKNIQYF.

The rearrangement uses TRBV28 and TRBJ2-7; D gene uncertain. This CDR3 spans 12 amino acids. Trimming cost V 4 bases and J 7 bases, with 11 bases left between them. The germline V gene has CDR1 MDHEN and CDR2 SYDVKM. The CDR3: CASSSLSREQYF. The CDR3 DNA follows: TGTGCCAGCAGTTCCCTTTCCCGTGAGCAGTACTTC.

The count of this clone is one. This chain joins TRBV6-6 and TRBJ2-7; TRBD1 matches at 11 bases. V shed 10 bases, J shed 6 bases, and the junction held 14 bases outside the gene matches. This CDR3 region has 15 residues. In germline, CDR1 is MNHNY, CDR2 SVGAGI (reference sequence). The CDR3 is CATWGPGQGGTEQYF. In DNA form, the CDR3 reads TGTGCCACCTGGGGACCGGGACAGGGGGGAACCGAGCAGTACTTC.

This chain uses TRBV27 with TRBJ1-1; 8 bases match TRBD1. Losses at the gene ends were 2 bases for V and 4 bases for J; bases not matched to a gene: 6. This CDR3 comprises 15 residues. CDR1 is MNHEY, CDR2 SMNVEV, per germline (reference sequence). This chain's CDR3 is CASSLKGQGGTEAFF. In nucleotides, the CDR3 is TGTGCCAGCAGTTTAAAAGGACAGGGTGGCACTGAAGCTTTCTTT.

In nucleotides, the CDR3 is TGTGCCAGTAGTTCTCCCGGGACTAGCGGAAACATTCAGTACTTC. This sequence encodes CASSSPGTSGNIQYF. The rearrangement links TRBV19 to TRBJ2-4, with 11 bases aligning to TRBD2. The CDR3 sequence is 15 residues long. V shed 5 bases, J shed 6 bases, and the junction held 6 bases outside the gene matches. The germline gives CDR1 LNHDA, CDR2 SQIVND (reference sequence).

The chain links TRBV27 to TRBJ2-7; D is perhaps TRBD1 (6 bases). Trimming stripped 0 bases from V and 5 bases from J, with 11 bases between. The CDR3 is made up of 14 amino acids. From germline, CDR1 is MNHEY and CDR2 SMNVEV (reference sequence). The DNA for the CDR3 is TGTGCCAGCAGTTTATCGGTACAGGGTGACGAGCAGTACTTC. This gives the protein CASSLSVQGDEQYF.

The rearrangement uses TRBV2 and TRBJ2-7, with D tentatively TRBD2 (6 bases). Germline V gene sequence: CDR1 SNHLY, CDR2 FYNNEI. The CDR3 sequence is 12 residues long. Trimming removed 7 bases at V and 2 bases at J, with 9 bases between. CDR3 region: CASTGETYEQYF. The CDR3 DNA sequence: TGTGCCAGCACGGGGGAAACCTACGAGCAGTACTTC.

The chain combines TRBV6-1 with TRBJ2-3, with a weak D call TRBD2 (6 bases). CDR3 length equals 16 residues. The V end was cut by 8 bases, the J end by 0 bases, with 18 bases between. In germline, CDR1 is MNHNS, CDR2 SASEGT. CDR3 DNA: TGTGCCAGCCGTGGCGGGGAAGGGGCTAGCACAGATACGCAGTATTTT. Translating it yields CASRGGEGASTDTQYF.